A single sample gave rise to the 5 T cell receptor beta chains below, sequenced in a study of blood T cell repertoires in COVID-19. Sequencing was performed with immunoSEQ multiplex PCR; in TCRdb, only in-frame clones are kept and a portion is missing. The table records more than 85,000 clones, approximately 91% of them present only once. Sequencing was performed on peripheral blood. The source is a man between 60 and 75 years old with acute or convalescent COVID-19.

This sequence joins TRBV19 and TRBJ2-7, with 8 bases matching TRBD2. Germline V gene data show CDR1 as LNHDA and CDR2 as SQIVND (reference sequence). The CDR3 length is 14 residues. The V gene end was trimmed by 4 bases and the J gene end by 2 bases; junction bases not matched to a gene: 4. The CDR3 spells CASSTGTRTYEQYF. In DNA form, the CDR3 reads TGTGCCAGTAGTACCGGGACTAGAACCTACGAGCAGTACTTC.

V gene TRBV28 combines with J gene TRBJ1-5; D gene ambiguous. The CDR3 consists of 16 residues. Trimming shortened V by 3 bases and J by 0 bases, and 12 bases separated the two germline ends. The germline CDR1 and CDR2 sequences are MDHEN and SYDVKM. For the CDR3, the DNA is TGTGCCAGCAGTTTCGCGGGCGCATATAGCAATCAGCCCCAGCATTTT. It codes for CASSFAGAYSNQPQHF.

The sample holds one count of this clone. The chain joins TRBV28 to TRBJ1-1; no clear D. CDR1 and CDR2 (germline): MDHEN, SYDVKM. The V gene lost 5 bases and the J gene lost 7 bases, with 8 bases spanning the gap. The CDR3 extends over 11 amino acids. The CDR3, as DNA: TGTGCCAGCAGTAGGGCGGGTGAAGCTTTCTTT. This encodes CASSRAGEAFF.

This chain's CDR3 is CASSYAGRFTEAFF. DNA for the CDR3: TGTGCCAGCAGTTATGCGGGGCGATTTACTGAAGCTTTCTTT. V usage is TRBV27 and J usage is TRBJ1-1, with D possibly matching TRBD1 (5 bases). Trimming shortened V by 4 bases and J by 5 bases, and 14 bases separated the two germline ends. The CDR3 spans 14 residues. CDR1 and CDR2 (germline): MNHEY, SMNVEV (reference sequence).

V and J are TRBV3-1 (or the pseudogene TRBV3-2) and TRBJ1-2, with 7 bases lining up with TRBD1. CDR3 size: 15 residues. Germline CDR1 LGHDT, CDR2 YNNKEL (reference sequence). J was trimmed by 5 bases and V by 0 bases; bases with no gene match: 6. Written as DNA, the CDR3 is TGTGCCAGCAGCCAAGAAGGGGGCAGGGGGTATGGCTACACCTTC. This gives the protein CASSQEGGRGYGYTF.